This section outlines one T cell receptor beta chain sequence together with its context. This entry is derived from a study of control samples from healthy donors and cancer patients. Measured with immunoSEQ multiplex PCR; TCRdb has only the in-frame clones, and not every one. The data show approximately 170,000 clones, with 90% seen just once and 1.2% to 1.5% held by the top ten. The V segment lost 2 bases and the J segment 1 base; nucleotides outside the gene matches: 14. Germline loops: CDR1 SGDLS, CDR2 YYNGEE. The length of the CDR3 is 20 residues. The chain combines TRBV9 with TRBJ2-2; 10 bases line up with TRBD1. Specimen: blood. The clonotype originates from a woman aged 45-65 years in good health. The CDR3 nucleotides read TGTGCCAGCAGCGTTCCGGGACAGGGGTTTCCGATAGGGAACACCGGGGAGCTGTTTTTT. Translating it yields CASSVPGQGFPIGNTGELFF.